Listed below are T cell receptor beta chains from one sample, sequenced in a study of regulatory T cells. Generated by immunoSEQ multiplex PCR, the TCRdb table keeps only in-frame clones and is missing some. Of about 23,000 clones in the sample, about 88% were seen once. Specimen: conventional CD4+ T cells sorted from blood. The receptor set was obtained from a child aged 5 to 17 with CD3G deficiency. CDR3s include the opening cysteine and the closing phenylalanine or tryptophan. A D gene is named only where the DNA matches it firmly. Not all rows give a size; the values are once, few, many and, for expanded clones, a class.

TRBD2	16	TRBV5-5	.	TRBJ2-4	CASSPTSGVAKNIQYF	TGTGCCAGCAGCCCGACTAGCGGGGTAGCCAAAAACATTCAGTACTTC
TRBD2	14	TRBV5-1	.	TRBJ2-7	CASSPGTSSHEQYF	TGCGCCAGCAGCCCCGGGACTAGCTCACACGAGCAGTACTTC
TRBD2	19	TRBV4-2	few	TRBJ2-7	CASSHYTSGRTPRMREQYF	TGTGCCAGCAGCCATTATACTAGCGGGAGAACCCCCCGCATGCGAGAGCAGTACTTC
TRBD2	18	TRBV28	.	TRBJ2-1	CASSPLPGTSGSRFEQFF	TGTGCCAGCAGCCCCCTACCCGGGACTAGCGGGAGTAGGTTTGAGCAGTTCTTC
TRBD1	16	TRBV28	.	TRBJ1-4	CASRPGGQIRVEKLFF	TGTGCCAGCAGACCAGGGGGCCAGATCCGGGTAGAAAAACTGTTTTTT
.	12	TRBV28	.	TRBJ1-2	CASSSPRYGYTF	TGTGCCAGCAGTTCCCCCCGCTATGGCTACACCTTC
TRBD2	17	TRBV28	.	TRBJ2-1	CASSLPMRAGAVNEQFF	TGTGCCAGCAGTCTTCCTATGAGGGCGGGAGCGGTTAATGAGCAGTTCTTC
.	13	TRBV27	.	TRBJ2-1	CASSFELHSRLFF	TGTGCCAGCAGTTTCGAACTCCATTCGAGGCTGTTCTTC
.	13	TRBV5-1	.	TRBJ1-1	CASSLVRGTEAFF	TGCGCCAGCAGCTTGGTACGGGGCACTGAAGCTTTCTTT
.	18	TRBV28	.	TRBJ2-7	CASSFRGRGKKAGFEQYF	TGTGCCAGCAGTTTCCGGGGACGTGGAAAGAAAGCGGGCTTCGAGCAGTACTTC
TRBD1	13	TRBV5-1	once	TRBJ2-1	CASRGGSGNEQFF	TGCGCCAGCAGAGGGGGCTCGGGGAATGAGCAGTTCTTC
.	14	TRBV6-1	.	TRBJ2-7	CASSERRGRYEQYF	TGTGCCAGCAGTGAACGTCGCGGGCGCTACGAGCAGTACTTC
.	14	TRBV11-2	.	TRBJ2-5	CASSYRAPGETQYF	TGTGCCAGCAGCTACCGGGCCCCAGGGGAGACCCAGTACTTC
TRBD1	12	TRBV19	.	TRBJ2-1	CASSTGGNEQFF	TGTGCCAGTAGTACAGGGGGCAATGAGCAGTTCTTC
.	13	TRBV28	.	TRBJ1-4	CASSSGPYEKLFF	TGTGCCAGCAGTTCGGGACCGTATGAAAAACTGTTTTTT
.	15	TRBV28	.	TRBJ1-1	CASSSRRALNTEAFF	TGTGCCAGCAGTTCCCGTAGAGCCTTGAACACTGAAGCTTTCTTT
.	15	TRBV5-1	.	TRBJ2-3	CASNTGAGLGDTQYF	TGCGCCAGCAATACTGGGGCGGGATTAGGAGATACGCAGTATTTT
.	12	TRBV6-1	.	TRBJ2-3	CASSRFTDTQYF	TGTGCCAGCAGCCGGTTCACAGATACGCAGTATTTT
.	15	TRBV5-1	.	TRBJ2-5	CASSRAVGGAETQYF	TGCGCCAGCAGCCGGGCCGTGGGGGGAGCGGAGACCCAGTACTTC
.	12	TRBV6-6	.	TRBJ1-1	CASSYLGQEAFF	TGTGCCAGCAGTTACCTCGGACAGGAAGCTTTCTTT